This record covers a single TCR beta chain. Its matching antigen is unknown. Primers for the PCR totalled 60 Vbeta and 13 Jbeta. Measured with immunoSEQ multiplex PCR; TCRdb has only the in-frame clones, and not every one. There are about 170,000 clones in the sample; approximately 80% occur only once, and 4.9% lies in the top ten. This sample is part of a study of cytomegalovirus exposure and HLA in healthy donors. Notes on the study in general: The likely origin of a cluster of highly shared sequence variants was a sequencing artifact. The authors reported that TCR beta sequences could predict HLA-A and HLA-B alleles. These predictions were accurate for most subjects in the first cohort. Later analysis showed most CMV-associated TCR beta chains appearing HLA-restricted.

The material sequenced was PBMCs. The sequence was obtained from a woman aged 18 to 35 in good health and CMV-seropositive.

The CDR3 nucleotides read TGTGCCAGCAGCTTAATTGGTTCGGGTCTGAAACAAGAGACCCAGTACTTC. Translating it yields CASSLIGSGLKQETQYF. V gene TRBV7-2 combines with J gene TRBJ2-5; no clear D. The CDR3 covers 17 residues. Germline lookup yields CDR1 SGHTA and CDR2 FQGNSA. Trimming took off 2 bases at V and 2 bases at J, with 18 bases between the two ends. Using reference TRBV7-2 and TRBJ2-5 for the parts outside the CDR3, the full variable domain is GAGVSQSPSNKVTEKGKDVELRCDPISGHTALYWYRQSLGQGLEFLIYFQGNSAPDKSGLPSDRFSAERTGGSVSTLTIQRTQQEDSAVYLCASSLIGSGLKQETQYFGPGTRLLVL.